This T cell receptor beta chain was captured in a study of T cell responses to AZD1222 COVID-19 vaccine. This CDR3 spans 13 amino acids. Trimming cost V 6 bases and J 12 bases, with 15 bases left between them. The germline CDR1 and CDR2 sequences are MNHEY and SMNVEV (reference sequence). Measured with immunoSEQ multiplex PCR; TCRdb has only the in-frame clones, and not every one. The sample lists around 130,000 clones, 90% to 95% occurring once. This TCR was sampled from an adult in good health. The sequencing used peripheral blood, collected on day 0 of AZD1222 vaccination. This chain joins TRBV27 and TRBJ1-6; D gene ambiguous. CDR3 bases: TGTGCCAGCAGCCGGGTCCAGGATCTACCCCTCCACTTT. It translates to CASSRVQDLPLHF.